These T cell receptor beta chains were read from a single sample in a study of T cell responses to AZD1222 COVID-19 vaccine. Profiling relied on immunoSEQ multiplex PCR, and the TCRdb table lists in-frame clones only, not all of them. The top ten hold 2.5% to 3.5% of the sample, which has roughly 97,000 clones, 70% to 90% seen once. The specimen was peripheral blood, collected on day 0 of AZD1222 vaccination. These receptors originate from an adult in good health. Both conserved end residues are part of each CDR3. The D gene is left open where the match is weak. Size is stated for part of the rows, as once, few or many counts, or as a class when the clone is expanded.

J: TRBJ2-4
size: .
V: TRBV6-5
D: .
DNA: TGTGCCAGCAGTTCCACTTCAGGGTTAGCCAAAAACATTCAGTACTTC
CDR3: CASSSTSGLAKNIQYF

J: TRBJ1-6
size: .
V: TRBV6-4
D: .
DNA: TGTGCCAGCAGTTTGGACGGGGAGAATTCACCCCTCCACTTT
CDR3: CASSLDGENSPLHF

J: TRBJ1-2
size: .
V: TRBV29-1
D: .
DNA: TGCAGCGTTGATCTCGGGTTCGGCAGGCCGAACTATGGCTACACCTTC
CDR3: CSVDLGFGRPNYGYTF

J: TRBJ2-5
size: once
V: TRBV20-1
D: .
DNA: TGCAGTGCGGCGGGAGAGACCCAGTACTTC
CDR3: CSAAGETQYF

J: TRBJ1-3
size: .
V: TRBV28
D: .
DNA: TGTGCCAGCAAGAGGCTTTCCTCTCCGGGAAACACCATATATTTT
CDR3: CASKRLSSPGNTIYF

J: TRBJ2-1
size: .
V: TRBV5-1
D: .
DNA: TGCGCCAGCAGCCCGCCGGTGGCCTCGGGGAATGAGCAGTTCTTC
CDR3: CASSPPVASGNEQFF

J: TRBJ2-7
size: .
V: TRBV5-1
D: TRBD2
DNA: TGCGCCAGCAGTACTAGCGGAAACTACGAGCAGTACTTC
CDR3: CASSTSGNYEQYF

J: TRBJ1-4
size: .
V: TRBV18
D: .
DNA: TGTGCCAGCTCACCTTACGGGGGTCCAAATGAAAAACTGTTTTTT
CDR3: CASSPYGGPNEKLFF

J: TRBJ2-1
size: .
V: TRBV11-1
D: TRBD2
DNA: TGTGCCAGCAGCAATAGCGGGGGGCGTTACAATGAGCAGTTCTTC
CDR3: CASSNSGGRYNEQFF

J: TRBJ1-1
size: .
V: TRBV5-1
D: TRBD1
DNA: TGCGCCAGCAGCTGGACAGGGGGCACTGAAGCTTTCTTT
CDR3: CASSWTGGTEAFF

J: TRBJ2-3
size: .
V: TRBV7-2
D: .
DNA: TGTGCCAGCAGGCCAACCCCTAGCACAGATACGCAGTATTTT
CDR3: CASRPTPSTDTQYF

J: TRBJ1-6
size: once
V: TRBV3-1/TRBV3-2
D: TRBD1
DNA: TGTGCCAGCAGCCCCCGGACAGGGGGAATTTCACCCCTCCACTTT
CDR3: CASSPRTGGISPLHF

J: TRBJ2-7
size: few
V: TRBV10-3
D: .
DNA: TGTGCCATCACCGCCGGGACAACGGCGTACGAGCAGTACTTC
CDR3: CAITAGTTAYEQYF

J: TRBJ2-5
size: .
V: TRBV18
D: TRBD1
DNA: TGTGCCAGCTCGCCGACAGGGTTCCCAGGGGCCACACAAGAGACCCAGTACTTC
CDR3: CASSPTGFPGATQETQYF

J: TRBJ1-1
size: .
V: TRBV28
D: .
DNA: TGTGCCAGCTCGTATTCGGCCCGAGCTTTCTTT
CDR3: CASSYSARAFF

J: TRBJ1-5
size: .
V: TRBV10-1
D: .
DNA: TGCGCCAGCAGTGGCCTCCGACGGATTAAAAGTCAGCCCCCGCATTTT
CDR3: CASSGLRRIKSQPPHF

J: TRBJ1-2
size: .
V: TRBV10-2
D: .
DNA: TGCGCCAGCAGCGCGGGCAGGGACTATGGCTACACCTTC
CDR3: CASSAGRDYGYTF

J: TRBJ2-5
size: .
V: TRBV5-5
D: TRBD1
DNA: TGTGCCAGCAGCCCGCGACAGGGGCAAGAGACCCAGTACTTC
CDR3: CASSPRQGQETQYF

J: TRBJ1-1
size: once
V: TRBV5-1
D: TRBD1
DNA: TGCGCCAGCAGGGAGACGGGGACAGTGGAAACTGAAGCTTTCTTT
CDR3: CASRETGTVETEAFF

J: TRBJ2-3
size: .
V: TRBV7-9
D: .
DNA: TGTGCCAGCAGCTTCCATACCCGCACAGATACGCAGTATTTT
CDR3: CASSFHTRTDTQYF

J: TRBJ1-2
size: .
V: TRBV6-5
D: TRBD1
DNA: TGTGCCAGCAGCACCCACCGCCCGGACAGGGGAGGCTACACCTTC
CDR3: CASSTHRPDRGGYTF

J: TRBJ2-4
size: .
V: TRBV4-3
D: .
DNA: TGCGCCAGCAGCCAAGGATCAGCCAGGGTGAACATTCAGTACTTC
CDR3: CASSQGSARVNIQYF

J: TRBJ2-3
size: .
V: TRBV11-2
D: .
DNA: TGTGCCAGCAGCTTATCGAATACGCAGTATTTT
CDR3: CASSLSNTQYF

J: TRBJ1-2
size: .
V: TRBV19
D: .
DNA: TGTGCCAGTAGTATAGTCCAGGCGGGGAACTATGGCTACACCTTC
CDR3: CASSIVQAGNYGYTF

J: TRBJ1-5
size: .
V: TRBV30
D: .
DNA: TGTGCCTGGAGTGGAGGAGCTAATCAGCCCCAGCATTTT
CDR3: CAWSGGANQPQHF

J: TRBJ1-6
size: .
V: TRBV12-3/TRBV12-4
D: .
DNA: TGTGCCAGCAGTTCCCAGGCTAATTCACCCCTCCACTTT
CDR3: CASSSQANSPLHF

J: TRBJ1-5
size: .
V: TRBV5-1
D: TRBD1
DNA: TGCGCCAGCAGCCCTCAACCATCGGACAGGTACCCTCAGCCCCAGCATTTT
CDR3: CASSPQPSDRYPQPQHF

J: TRBJ1-2
size: .
V: TRBV7-8
D: .
DNA: TGTGCCAGCAGCTCCTTGACGGGGGGTGGGTATGGCTACACCTTC
CDR3: CASSSLTGGGYGYTF

J: TRBJ2-5
size: .
V: TRBV7-8
D: TRBD2
DNA: TGTGCCAGCAGCTTAGGGGGAGCGGGGCGAATTCGTGAGACCCAGTACTTC
CDR3: CASSLGGAGRIRETQYF

J: TRBJ1-2
size: .
V: TRBV5-4
D: .
DNA: TGTGCCAGCAGCTTGAAAGGTTCCTATGGCTACACCTTC
CDR3: CASSLKGSYGYTF

J: TRBJ2-7
size: .
V: TRBV30
D: TRBD1
DNA: TGTGCCTGGGCGACCGGGACAGGGGCCTACGAGCAGTACTTC
CDR3: CAWATGTGAYEQYF

J: TRBJ2-7
size: .
V: TRBV28
D: .
DNA: TGTGCCAGCAGTTTAAAGACTCGACCCTACGAGCAGTACTTC
CDR3: CASSLKTRPYEQYF

J: TRBJ2-7
size: .
V: TRBV27
D: TRBD1
DNA: TGTGCCAGTAGTGGACGGGACAGGGCCCCCTACGAGCAGTACTTC
CDR3: CASSGRDRAPYEQYF

J: TRBJ2-3
size: .
V: TRBV5-8
D: TRBD1
DNA: TGTGCCAGCAGCCTGTTTGGGACAGGGGTAGGAGATACGCAGTATTTT
CDR3: CASSLFGTGVGDTQYF

J: TRBJ1-2
size: .
V: TRBV27
D: .
DNA: TGTGCCAGCAGCGAATTTACAAGAGACTATGGCTACACCTTC
CDR3: CASSEFTRDYGYTF

J: TRBJ2-3
size: .
V: TRBV6-5
D: .
DNA: TGTGCCAGCAGACAGGACTGGGAAGATACGCAGTATTTT
CDR3: CASRQDWEDTQYF

J: TRBJ1-6
size: .
V: TRBV18
D: .
DNA: TGTGCCAGCTCACCACAGGACACCTCTTCACCCCTCCACTTT
CDR3: CASSPQDTSSPLHF

J: TRBJ2-1
size: .
V: TRBV29-1
D: TRBD1
DNA: TGCAGCGTCGGGACAGGGGGTTACAATGAGCAGTTCTTC
CDR3: CSVGTGGYNEQFF

J: TRBJ2-1
size: .
V: TRBV10-3
D: TRBD1
DNA: TGTGCCATCAGTAGATCAGCAGGGGGCGGGTCCTACAATGAGCAGTTCTTC
CDR3: CAISRSAGGGSYNEQFF

J: TRBJ1-2
size: .
V: TRBV20-1
D: .
DNA: TGCAGTGCTACCTACGTCTATGGCTACACCTTC
CDR3: CSATYVYGYTF

J: TRBJ2-3
size: .
V: TRBV11-2
D: TRBD1
DNA: TGTGCCAGCAGCCCCAGACAGGGGAATTCAGATACGCAGTATTTT
CDR3: CASSPRQGNSDTQYF

J: TRBJ1-1
size: .
V: TRBV6-5
D: TRBD1
DNA: TGTGCCAGCCACCAGGGGGGGACTAAGGAAGCTTTCTTT
CDR3: CASHQGGTKEAFF